Sequencing of this TCR beta chain was carried out in a study of T cells in Graves' hyperthyroidism and ophthalmopathy. Whole-study findings and limits: Ophthalmopathy was told apart from stable hyperthyroidism by a 13 V-J model.

Isolation of PBMCs was performed on 8.5 to 10 ml fresh peripheral blood. This CDR3 has 14 residues. The germline V gene encodes CDR1 SEHNR and CDR2 FQNEAQ (reference sequence). Trimming removed 0 bases from V and 0 bases from J, with 5 bases in between. The source material, RNA transcripts, was used to amplify TCR beta CDR3 regions. Initially, a first-round RT-PCR of the TCR CDR3 employed the HTBI primer set. From the multiplex PCR reads, TCRdb called clonotypes with MiXCR, one entry per CDR3 protein. The table records just under 750,000 distinct CDR3 sequences, 35% of them present only once. Points on this clonotype: Its matching antigen is unknown.

Material for sequencing was blood. The chain uses TRBV7-9 and TRBJ2-5; D call uncertain. This clonotype originated in a woman aged 40 to 55 with Graves' hyperthyroidism. The CDR3 DNA sequence: TGTGCCAGCAGCTTAGCCACCCACCAAGAGACCCAGTACTTC. Translation: CASSLATHQETQYF.